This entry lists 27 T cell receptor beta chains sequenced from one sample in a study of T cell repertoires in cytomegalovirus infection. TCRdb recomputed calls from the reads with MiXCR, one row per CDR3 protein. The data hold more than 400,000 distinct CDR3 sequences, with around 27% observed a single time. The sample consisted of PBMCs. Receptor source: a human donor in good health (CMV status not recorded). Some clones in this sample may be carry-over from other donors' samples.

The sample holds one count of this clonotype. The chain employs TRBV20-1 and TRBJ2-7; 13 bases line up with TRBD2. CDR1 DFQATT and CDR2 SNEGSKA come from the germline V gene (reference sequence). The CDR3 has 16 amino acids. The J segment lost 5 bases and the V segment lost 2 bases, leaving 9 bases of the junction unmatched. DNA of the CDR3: TGCAGTGCTAGACGGACTAGCGGGAGAGTTAGCCACGAGCAGTACGTC. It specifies CSARRTSGRVSHEQYV.

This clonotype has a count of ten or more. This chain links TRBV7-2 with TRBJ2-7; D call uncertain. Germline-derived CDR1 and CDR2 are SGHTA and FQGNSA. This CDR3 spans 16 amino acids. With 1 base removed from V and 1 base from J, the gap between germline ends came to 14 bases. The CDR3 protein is CASSLGPSTSSYEQYV. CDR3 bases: TGTGCCAGCAGCTTAGGACCGTCGACCTCATCCTACGAGCAGTACGTC.

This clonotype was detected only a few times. The chain's CDR3 is CASSQGLASGIVETQYF. The CDR3 DNA sequence: TGCGCCAGCAGCCAAGGTCTGGCTAGCGGGATCGTAGAGACCCAGTACTTC. The chain recombines TRBV4-1 with TRBJ2-5; 9 bases match TRBD2. This CDR3 contains 17 residues. The V and J ends lost 1 base and 4 bases, in that order; junction bases with no gene match: 10. The V gene's germline CDR1 is MGHRA and CDR2 YSYEKL.

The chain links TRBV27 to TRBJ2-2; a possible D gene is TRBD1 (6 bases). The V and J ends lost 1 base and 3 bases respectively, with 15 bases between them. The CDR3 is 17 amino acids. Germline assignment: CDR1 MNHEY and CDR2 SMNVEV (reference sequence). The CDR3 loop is CASSLWLGGPDTGELFF. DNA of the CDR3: TGTGCCAGCAGTTTATGGTTAGGGGGACCGGACACCGGGGAGCTGTTTTTT.

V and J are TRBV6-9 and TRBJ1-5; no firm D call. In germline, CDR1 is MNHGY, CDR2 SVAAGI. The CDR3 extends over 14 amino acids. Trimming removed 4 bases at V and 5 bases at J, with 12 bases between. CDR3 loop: CASSSPLADQPQHF. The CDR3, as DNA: TGTGCCAGCAGTTCCCCTTTGGCTGATCAGCCCCAGCATTTT.

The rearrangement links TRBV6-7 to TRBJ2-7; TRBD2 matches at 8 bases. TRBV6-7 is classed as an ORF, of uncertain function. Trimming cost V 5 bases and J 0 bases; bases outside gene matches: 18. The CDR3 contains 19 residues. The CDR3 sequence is CASSQFCERETGTSYEQYF. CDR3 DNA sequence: TGTGCCAGCAGTCAGTTTTGCGAGCGGGAGACTGGGACCTCCTACGAGCAGTACTTC.

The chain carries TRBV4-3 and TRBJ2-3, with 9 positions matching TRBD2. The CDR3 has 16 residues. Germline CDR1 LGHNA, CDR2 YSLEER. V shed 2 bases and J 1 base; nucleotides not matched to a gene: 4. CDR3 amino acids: CASSQFSGRRTDTQYF. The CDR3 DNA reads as TGCGCCAGCAGCCAATTTAGCGGGAGACGCACAGATACGCAGTATTTT.

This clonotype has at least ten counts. The CDR3 DNA reads TGTGCCAGCAGCTTAACGGCCGACAGCCCTGAAGCTTTCTTT. Translating it yields CASSLTADSPEAFF. The chain carries TRBV7-3 and TRBJ1-1, with D perhaps TRBD1 (5 bases). The CDR3 sequence is 14 residues long. CDR1 is SGHTA and CDR2 is FQGTGA in the germline V gene. Trimming left V 0 bases short and J 6 bases short, with 11 bases between.

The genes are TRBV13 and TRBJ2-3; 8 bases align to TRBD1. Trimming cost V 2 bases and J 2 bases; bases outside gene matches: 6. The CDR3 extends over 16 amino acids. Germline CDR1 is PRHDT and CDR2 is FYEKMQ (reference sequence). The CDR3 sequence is CASSLSQGANTDTQYF. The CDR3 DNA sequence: TGTGCCAGCAGCTTATCTCAGGGGGCGAACACAGATACGCAGTATTTT.

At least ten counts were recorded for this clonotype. CDR3 bases: TGTGCCAGCAGGGGGACAGGGGGCTATGGCTACACCTTC. Residues: CASRGTGGYGYTF. The V call is TRBV7-2, the J call TRBJ1-2; 11 bases map to TRBD1. This CDR3 has 13 residues. Germline lookup yields CDR1 SGHTA and CDR2 FQGNSA. V gave up 6 bases and J gave up 4 bases; unmatched junction bases: 1.

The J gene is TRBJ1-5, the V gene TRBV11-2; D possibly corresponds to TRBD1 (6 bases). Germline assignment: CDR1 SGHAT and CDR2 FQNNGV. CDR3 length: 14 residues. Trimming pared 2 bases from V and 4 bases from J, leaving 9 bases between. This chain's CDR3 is CASSLSQGNQPQHF. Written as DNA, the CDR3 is TGTGCCAGCAGCTTATCACAGGGTAATCAGCCCCAGCATTTT.

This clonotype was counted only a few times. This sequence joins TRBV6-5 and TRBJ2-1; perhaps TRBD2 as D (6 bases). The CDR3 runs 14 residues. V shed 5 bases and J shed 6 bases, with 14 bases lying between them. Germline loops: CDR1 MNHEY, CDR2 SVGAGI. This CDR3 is CASSSRDSSNEQFF. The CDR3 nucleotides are TGTGCCAGCAGTAGCCGGGACTCGTCCAATGAGCAGTTCTTC.

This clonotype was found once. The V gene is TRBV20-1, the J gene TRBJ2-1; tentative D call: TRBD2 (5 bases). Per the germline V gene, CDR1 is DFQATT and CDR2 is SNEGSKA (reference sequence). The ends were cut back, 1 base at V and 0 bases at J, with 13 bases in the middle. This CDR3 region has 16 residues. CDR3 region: CSARGGRRGSYNEQFF. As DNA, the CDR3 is TGCAGTGCTAGAGGAGGGCGGAGAGGCTCCTACAATGAGCAGTTCTTC.

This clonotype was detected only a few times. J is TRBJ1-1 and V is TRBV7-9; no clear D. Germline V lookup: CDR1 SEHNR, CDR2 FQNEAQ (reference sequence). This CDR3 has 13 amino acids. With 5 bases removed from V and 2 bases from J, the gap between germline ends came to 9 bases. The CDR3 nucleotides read TGTGCCAGCAGCCAGACGGCTAACACTGAAGCTTTCTTT. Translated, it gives CASSQTANTEAFF.

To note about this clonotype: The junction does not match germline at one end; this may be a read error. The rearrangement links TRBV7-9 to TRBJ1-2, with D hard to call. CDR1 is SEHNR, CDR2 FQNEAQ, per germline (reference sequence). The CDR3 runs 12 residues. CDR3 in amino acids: CASTEGSYGYPF. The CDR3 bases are TGTGCCAGCACGGAGGGCAGCTATGGCTACCCCTTC.

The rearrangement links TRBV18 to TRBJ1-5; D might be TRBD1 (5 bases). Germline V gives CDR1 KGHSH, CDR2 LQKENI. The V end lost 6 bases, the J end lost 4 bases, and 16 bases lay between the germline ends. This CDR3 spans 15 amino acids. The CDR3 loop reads CASSRFEGKNQPQHF. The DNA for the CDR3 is TGTGCCAGCTCCCGGTTTGAGGGGAAAAATCAGCCCCAGCATTTT.

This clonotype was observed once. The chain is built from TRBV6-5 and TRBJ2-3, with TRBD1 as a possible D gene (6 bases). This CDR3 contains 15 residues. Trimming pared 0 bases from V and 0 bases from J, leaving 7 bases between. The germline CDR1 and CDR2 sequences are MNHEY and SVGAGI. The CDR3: CASSYSQGSTDTQYF. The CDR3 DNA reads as TGTGCCAGCAGTTACTCGCAGGGGAGCACAGATACGCAGTATTTT.

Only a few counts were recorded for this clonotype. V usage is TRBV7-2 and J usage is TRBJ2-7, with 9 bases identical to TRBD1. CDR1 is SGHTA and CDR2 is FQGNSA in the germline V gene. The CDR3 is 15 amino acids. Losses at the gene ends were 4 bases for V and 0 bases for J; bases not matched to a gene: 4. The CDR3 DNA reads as TGTGCCAGCAGCTGGCCGGGACAGGGCTCCTACGAGCAGTACTTC. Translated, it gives CASSWPGQGSYEQYF.

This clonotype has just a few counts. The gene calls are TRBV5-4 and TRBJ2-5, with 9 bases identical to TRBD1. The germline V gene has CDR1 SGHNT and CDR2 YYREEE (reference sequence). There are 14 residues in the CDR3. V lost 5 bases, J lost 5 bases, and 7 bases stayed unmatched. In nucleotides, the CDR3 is TGTGCCAGCAGTCTACAGGGGGCGACTGAGACCCAGTACTTC. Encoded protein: CASSLQGATETQYF.

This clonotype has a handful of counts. This CDR3 reads CSVERRQGATSYEQYF. CDR3 sequence (DNA): TGCAGCGTTGAACGTAGGCAGGGGGCGACTTCCTACGAGCAGTACTTC. This sequence joins TRBV29-1 and TRBJ2-7, with 8 bases fitting TRBD1. Germline trimming cut 2 bases from V and 1 base from J; bases unmatched to any gene: 10. The CDR3 has 16 amino acids. Germline V gene data show CDR1 as SQVTM and CDR2 as ANQGSEA.

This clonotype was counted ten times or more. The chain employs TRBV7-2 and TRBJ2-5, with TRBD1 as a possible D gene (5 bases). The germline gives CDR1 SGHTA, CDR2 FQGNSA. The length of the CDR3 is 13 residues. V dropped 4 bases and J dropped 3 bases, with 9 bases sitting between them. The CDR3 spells CASSSGREETQYF. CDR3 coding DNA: TGTGCCAGCAGCTCCGGCAGGGAAGAGACCCAGTACTTC.

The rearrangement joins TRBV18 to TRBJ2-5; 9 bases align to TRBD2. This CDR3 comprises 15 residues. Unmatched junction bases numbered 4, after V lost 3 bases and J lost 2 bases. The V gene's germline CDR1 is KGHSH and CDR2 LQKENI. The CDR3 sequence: CASSPPTSGQETQYF. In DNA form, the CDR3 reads TGTGCCAGCTCACCGCCGACTAGCGGACAAGAGACCCAGTACTTC.

CDR3 DNA: TGCAGCGTTGAAGTGAGCCGCTTCACAGATACGCAGTATTTT. Its translation: CSVEVSRFTDTQYF. The J gene is TRBJ2-3, the V gene TRBV29-1; D is ambiguous. CDR3 length equals 14 residues. Germline lookup yields CDR1 SQVTM and CDR2 ANQGSEA. Trimming stripped 1 base from V and 2 bases from J, with 10 bases between.

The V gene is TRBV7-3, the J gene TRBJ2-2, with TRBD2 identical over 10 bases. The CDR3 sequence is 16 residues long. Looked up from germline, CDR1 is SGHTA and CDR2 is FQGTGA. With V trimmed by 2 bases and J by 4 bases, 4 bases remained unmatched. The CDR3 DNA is TGTGCCAGCAGCTTACCTAGCGGGAGTCGCACCGGGGAGCTGTTTTTT. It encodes CASSLPSGSRTGELFF. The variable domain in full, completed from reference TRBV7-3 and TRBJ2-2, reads GAGVSQTPSNKVTEKGKYVELRCDPISGHTALYWYRQSLGQGPEFLIYFQGTGAADDSGLPNDRFFAVRPEGSVSTLKIQRTERGDSAVYLCASSLPSGSRTGELFFGEGSRLTVL.

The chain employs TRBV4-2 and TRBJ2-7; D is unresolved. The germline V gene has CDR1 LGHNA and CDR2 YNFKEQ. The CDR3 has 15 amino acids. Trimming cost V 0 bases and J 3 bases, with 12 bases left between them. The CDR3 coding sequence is TGTGCCAGCAGCCAAGAATACTCGCGATACTACGAGCAGTACTTC. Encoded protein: CASSQEYSRYYEQYF.

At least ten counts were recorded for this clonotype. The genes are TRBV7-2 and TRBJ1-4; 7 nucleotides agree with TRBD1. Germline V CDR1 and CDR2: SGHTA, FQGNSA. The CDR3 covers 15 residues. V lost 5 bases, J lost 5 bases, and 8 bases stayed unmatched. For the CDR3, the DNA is TGTGCCAGCAGCCCCCGACAGGGCATAAATGAAAAACTGTTTTTT. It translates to CASSPRQGINEKLFF.

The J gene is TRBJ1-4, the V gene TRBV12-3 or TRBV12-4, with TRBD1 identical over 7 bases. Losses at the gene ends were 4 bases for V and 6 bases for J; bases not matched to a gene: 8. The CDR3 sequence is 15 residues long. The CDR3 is CASSYSDRRYEKLFF. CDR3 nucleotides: TGTGCCAGCAGTTACTCGGACAGGCGGTATGAAAAACTGTTTTTT.